Included here is one TCR beta chain sequence, with context. Its antigen is still unknown. Profiling relied on immunoSEQ multiplex PCR, and the TCRdb table lists in-frame clones only, not all of them. The table records about 68,000 clones, around nine tenths of them present only once. These data come from a study of T cell responses to AZD1222 COVID-19 vaccine. General study points: Repertoire sampling happened only post peak T cell response. Along spike, vaccine-associated CD4 TCRs were found throughout, with dominance at 160-218 and 743-854. The donors showed a predominance of white British ancestry and of females, with possible underestimation of clonal diversity.

J lost 5 bases, V lost 4 bases, and 11 bases had no gene match. This CDR3 has 17 residues. From germline, CDR1 is SGDLS and CDR2 YYNGEE. This clonotype was obtained from an adult in good health. This rearrangement joins TRBV9 to TRBJ2-1; 11 nucleotides match TRBD2. This specimen was peripheral blood, taken on day 0 of AZD1222 vaccination. The CDR3 DNA is TGTGCCAGCAGCTCCCTAGCGGGAGGCCCCGTAAACAATGAGCAGTTCTTC. Residues: CASSSLAGGPVNNEQFF.